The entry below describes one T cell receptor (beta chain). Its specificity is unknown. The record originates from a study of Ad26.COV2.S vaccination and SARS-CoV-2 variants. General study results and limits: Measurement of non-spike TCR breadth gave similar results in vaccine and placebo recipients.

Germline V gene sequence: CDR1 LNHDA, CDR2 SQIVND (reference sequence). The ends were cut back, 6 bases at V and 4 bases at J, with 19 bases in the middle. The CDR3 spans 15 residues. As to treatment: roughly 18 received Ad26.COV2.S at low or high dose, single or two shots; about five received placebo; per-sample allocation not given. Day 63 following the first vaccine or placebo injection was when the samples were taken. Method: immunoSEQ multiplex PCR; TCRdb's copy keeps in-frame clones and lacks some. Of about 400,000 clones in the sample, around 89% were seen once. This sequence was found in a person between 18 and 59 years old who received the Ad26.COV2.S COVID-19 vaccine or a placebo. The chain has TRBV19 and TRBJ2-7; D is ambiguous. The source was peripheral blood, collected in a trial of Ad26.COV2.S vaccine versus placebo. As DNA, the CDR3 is TGTGCCAGTAGACTTTCGACAAGGGATGCTTACGAGCAGTACTTC. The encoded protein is CASRLSTRDAYEQYF.